This TCR beta chain was captured in a study of T cells in tumors after PD-1 blockade. In its sample, this clone is medium-sized. This table comes from immunoSEQ multiplex PCR, and its TCRdb copy is limited to in-frame clones, with some not included. The sample lists tens of thousands of clones; around 80% were seen once. Material: PBMCs, obtained before anti-PD-1 treatment. The sequence derives from a human donor with basal cell carcinoma.

This CDR3 reads CASMVRAGGNQPQHF. CDR3 coding DNA: TGTGCCAGTATGGTCAGAGCTGGGGGCAATCAGCCCCAGCATTTT. The chain combines TRBV19 with TRBJ1-5; D gene ambiguous. The CDR3 has 15 amino acids. From germline, CDR1 is LNHDA and CDR2 SQIVND (reference sequence). The ends were cut back, 7 bases at V and 2 bases at J, with 15 bases in the middle.